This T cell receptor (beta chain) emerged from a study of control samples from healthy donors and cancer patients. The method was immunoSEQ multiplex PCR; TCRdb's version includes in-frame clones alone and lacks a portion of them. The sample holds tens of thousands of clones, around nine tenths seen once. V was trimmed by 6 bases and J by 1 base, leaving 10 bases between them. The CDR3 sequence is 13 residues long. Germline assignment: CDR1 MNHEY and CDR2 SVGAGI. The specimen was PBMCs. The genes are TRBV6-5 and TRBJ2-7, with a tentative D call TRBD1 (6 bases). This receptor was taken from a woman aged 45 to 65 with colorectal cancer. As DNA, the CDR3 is TGTGCCAGCAGGGCACAGGGTTCCTACGAGCAGTACGTC. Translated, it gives CASRAQGSYEQYV.